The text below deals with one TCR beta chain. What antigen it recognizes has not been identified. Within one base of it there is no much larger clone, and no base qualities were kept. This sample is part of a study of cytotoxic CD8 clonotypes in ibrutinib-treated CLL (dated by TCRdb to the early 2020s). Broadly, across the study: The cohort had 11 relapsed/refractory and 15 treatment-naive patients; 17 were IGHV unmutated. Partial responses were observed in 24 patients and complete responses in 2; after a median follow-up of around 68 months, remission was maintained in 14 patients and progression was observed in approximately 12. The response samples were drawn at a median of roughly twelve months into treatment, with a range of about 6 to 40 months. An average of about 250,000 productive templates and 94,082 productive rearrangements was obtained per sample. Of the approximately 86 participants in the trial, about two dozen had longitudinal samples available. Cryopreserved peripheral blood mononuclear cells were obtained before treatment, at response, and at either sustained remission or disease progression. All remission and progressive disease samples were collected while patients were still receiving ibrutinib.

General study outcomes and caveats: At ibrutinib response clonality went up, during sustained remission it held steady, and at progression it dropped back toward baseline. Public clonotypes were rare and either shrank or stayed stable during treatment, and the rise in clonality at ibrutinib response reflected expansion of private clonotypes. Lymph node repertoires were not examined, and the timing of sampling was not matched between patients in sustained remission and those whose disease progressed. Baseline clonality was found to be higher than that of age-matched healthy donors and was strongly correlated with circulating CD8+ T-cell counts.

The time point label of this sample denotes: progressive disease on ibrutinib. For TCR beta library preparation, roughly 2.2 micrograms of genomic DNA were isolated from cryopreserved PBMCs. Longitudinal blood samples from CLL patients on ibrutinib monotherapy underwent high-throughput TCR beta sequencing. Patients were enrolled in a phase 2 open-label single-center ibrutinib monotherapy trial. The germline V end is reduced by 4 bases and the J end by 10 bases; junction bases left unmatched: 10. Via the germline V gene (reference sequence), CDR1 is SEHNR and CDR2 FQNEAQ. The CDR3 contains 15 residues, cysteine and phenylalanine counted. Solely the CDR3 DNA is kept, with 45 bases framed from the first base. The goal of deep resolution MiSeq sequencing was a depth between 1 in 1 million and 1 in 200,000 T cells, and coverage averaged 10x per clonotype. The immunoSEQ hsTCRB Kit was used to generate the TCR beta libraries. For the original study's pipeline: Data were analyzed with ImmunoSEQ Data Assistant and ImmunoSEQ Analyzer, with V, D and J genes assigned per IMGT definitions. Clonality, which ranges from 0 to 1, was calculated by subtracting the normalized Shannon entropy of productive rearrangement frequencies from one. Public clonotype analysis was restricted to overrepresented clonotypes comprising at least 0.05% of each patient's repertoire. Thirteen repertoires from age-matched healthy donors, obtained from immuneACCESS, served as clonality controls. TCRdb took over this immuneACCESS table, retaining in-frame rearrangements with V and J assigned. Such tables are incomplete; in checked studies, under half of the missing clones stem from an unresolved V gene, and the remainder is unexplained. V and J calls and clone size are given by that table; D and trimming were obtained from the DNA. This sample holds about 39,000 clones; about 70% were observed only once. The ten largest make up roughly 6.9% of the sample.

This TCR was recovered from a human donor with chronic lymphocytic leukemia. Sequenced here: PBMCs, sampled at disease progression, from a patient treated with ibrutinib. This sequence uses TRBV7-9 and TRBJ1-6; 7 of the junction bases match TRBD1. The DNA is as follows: TGTGCCAGCAGCTCGCAGGGGGGTTTGGGCTCACCCCTCCACTTT. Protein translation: CASSSQGGLGSPLHF.